Sequencing of this T cell receptor beta chain was carried out in a study of monozygotic twins with inflammatory bowel disease (dated by TCRdb to between 2018 and 2021). In the study overall: In total, approximately 28 monozygotic twin pairs made up the full study: 19 Danish pairs, all IBD-discordant, plus nine German pairs, of which four were IBD-concordant and five were IBD-discordant. Disease-associated traits were sought mainly through comparisons between IBD patients and their genetically identical healthy co-twins within discordant pairs. Each individual had, on average, about 151 000 unique TCRalpha sequences and 181 000 unique TCRbeta sequences available for analysis. General conclusions and limits of the study: Measured by the inverse Simpson index, TCRbeta repertoire diversity was lower in IBD patients than in their healthy co-twins. Differing immunosuppressive treatments among patients may have added background noise and inter-individual variability to the repertoires. IBD patients shared fewer clonotypes with other individuals than healthy twins did, most markedly in patients showing signs of disease activity. Concordant and discordant twins showed no difference in repertoire similarity, possibly because of limited statistical power. The results gave no support for a single strong signal or clonotype linked to IBD. Different T cell subtypes could not be distinguished in the analysis.

On this clonotype itself: The antigen it binds to is not known.

A roughly 2.7 ml peripheral blood sample was drawn into PAXgene tubes per donor and stored at -80°C. Without any T cell sorting, total RNA was extracted from whole blood using the PAXgene blood miRNA kit on an automated QIAcube. Peripheral blood from monozygotic twin pairs who were concordant or discordant for inflammatory bowel disease underwent deep TCRalpha and TCRbeta repertoire profiling using unique molecular barcoding. Smoking habits were recorded for all twin pairs, and each individual was classified as a current, former or never smoker. The CDR3, cysteine through phenylalanine, is 18 amino acids long. A DNA sequence was not provided. From the germline V gene, CDR1 is SGHRS and CDR2 is YFSETQ. The library was built by means of 5' RACE. Preparation of each TCR library used around 3.5 ug of total RNA. For each sample, cDNA synthesis was carried out in eight separate reactions using SMARTScribe reverse transcriptase. During cDNA synthesis, unique molecular identifiers containing a 6-nucleotide sample barcode were introduced by template switching. TCRalpha and TCRbeta cDNA was amplified in two nested PCRs of around 15 and 10 cycles, and bead purification was carried out after each PCR. Before amplification, the cDNA was treated with uracil DNA-glycosylase and purified using the QIAquick PCR purification kit. In the second PCR, Illumina TruSeq-compatible adapters and sample-specific barcodes were added. Library quality and concentration were checked on TapeStation and Qubit, and libraries were pooled at approximately 5 ng each. Sequencing of the pooled libraries was done on an Illumina HiSeq2500 single-index Rapid Run using custom sequencing primers and 2 x 100 bp reads. The paper's processing steps were these. MiGEC version 1.2.6 was used for UMI-based consensus assembly to correct PCR and sequencing errors. V(D)J alignment, clonotype assembly and CDR3 extraction were performed with MiXCR version 2.1.1. To normalise gene usage, clonotype sharing and MAIT/NKT TCR abundance, the analysis used the top 1000, 10 000 and 20 000 clonotypes per sample. Diversity was computed as the inverse Simpson index with the vegan R package after downsampling to 27 000 UMIs. Statistical testing used paired Mann-Whitney U tests on the discordant twin pairs and applied Benjamini-Hochberg correction for multiple testing. TCRdb reprocessed the reads, reporting each CDR3 protein sequence once and no DNA. TCRdb's processing, not the authors', yielded these V and J calls. The table kept for this sample lists about 330,000 distinct CDR3 sequences. The ten largest clones add up to 2% to 2.5% of the sample.

The receptor was derived from a human donor with ulcerative colitis or Crohn's disease, or a healthy co-twin of an affected twin (not recorded which). Sequenced material: blood. The chain is made from TRBV5-1 and TRBJ1-4. The CDR3 sequence is CASSLRSGDKGTNEKLFF.